The 8 T cell receptor beta chains in this list originate from one sample, sequenced in a study of blood T cell repertoires in COVID-19. TCRdb's copy holds only in-frame clones and misses some; the assay was immunoSEQ multiplex PCR. Counted here are over 200,000 clones, around 82% occurring once; the ten biggest clones make up 8.5% to 10%. The sample consisted of peripheral blood. Receptors were obtained from a man in his forties with active or convalescent COVID-19.

The chain carries TRBV28 and TRBJ2-7, with D possibly TRBD1 on 6 matching bases. Germline V CDR1 and CDR2: MDHEN, SYDVKM. The CDR3 runs to 12 residues. V lost 7 bases to trimming and J lost 3 bases, with 10 bases between them. The CDR3 bases are TGTGCCAGCACGACAGGTTTCTACGAGCAGTACTTC. Encoded protein: CASTTGFYEQYF.

The chain joins TRBV28 to TRBJ1-2, with D unresolved. There are 13 residues in the CDR3. Trimming left V 5 bases short and J 4 bases short, with 11 bases between. Looked up from germline, CDR1 is MDHEN and CDR2 is SYDVKM. CDR3 sequence reads: CASSARRGYGYTF. The CDR3 DNA reads TGTGCCAGCAGTGCGAGGCGGGGCTATGGCTACACCTTC.

This clone was detected a few times. This chain joins TRBV9 and TRBJ2-2; 8 bases line up with TRBD1. CDR3 length: 15 amino acids. CDR1 SGDLS and CDR2 YYNGEE come from the germline V gene. V gave up 3 bases and J gave up 5 bases; unmatched junction bases: 6. The CDR3 DNA reads TGTGCCAGCAGCGACAGACAGGGGCTGACCGGGGAGCTGTTTTTT. Its translation is CASSDRQGLTGELFF.

V usage is TRBV30 and J usage is TRBJ1-4; 7 nucleotides agree with TRBD1. The CDR3 consists of 15 residues. J was trimmed by 3 bases and V by 1 base; bases with no gene match: 5. Germline lookup yields CDR1 GTSNPN and CDR2 SVGIG (reference sequence). This CDR3 is CAWSDPQGANEKLFF. Written as DNA, the CDR3 is TGTGCCTGGAGTGATCCCCAGGGGGCTAATGAAAAACTGTTTTTT.

The chain recombines TRBV4-3 with TRBJ1-1; D uncertain. The V end lost 1 base, the J end lost 0 bases, and 9 bases lay between the germline ends. The germline CDR1 and CDR2 sequences are LGHNA and YSLEER. The CDR3 runs 15 residues. This CDR3 is CASSQGLTVNTEAFF. CDR3 DNA: TGCGCCAGCAGCCAAGGATTAACAGTGAACACTGAAGCTTTCTTT.

V gene TRBV6-5 combines with J gene TRBJ1-1, with D possibly being TRBD1 (6 bases). This CDR3 spans 15 amino acids. With 7 bases removed from V and 2 bases from J, the gap between germline ends came to 17 bases. Looked up from germline, CDR1 is MNHEY and CDR2 is SVGAGI. This chain's CDR3 is CASTHGGGGNTEAFF. CDR3 sequence (DNA): TGTGCCAGCACCCACGGGGGGGGCGGAAACACTGAAGCTTTCTTT.

The CDR3 DNA is TGCGCCAGCAGTCAATCGAGGGGGCAGGCCTCCAATCAGCCCCAGCATTTT. Translating it yields CASSQSRGQASNQPQHF. The chain combines TRBV23-1 with TRBJ1-5; 7 positions agree with TRBD1. TRBV23-1 is labeled an ORF, and its function is uncertain. V was pared by 0 bases and J by 3 bases, with 8 bases of the junction left unmatched. There are 17 residues in the CDR3.

V usage is TRBV15 and J usage is TRBJ2-5; D is perhaps TRBD1 (6 bases). Trimming removed 5 bases at V and 4 bases at J, with 11 bases between. CDR3 size: 13 residues. The V gene's germline CDR1 is LNHNV and CDR2 YYDKDF (reference sequence). CDR3 region: CATSLTGLETQYF. In DNA form, the CDR3 reads TGTGCCACCAGCTTAACAGGGTTAGAGACCCAGTACTTC.